This T cell receptor (beta chain) was recovered during a study of shared clonotypes between healthy human individuals. Broader study findings: Clonotype sharing among donors, it was expected, would be affected by sequencing depth.

Trimming removed 3 bases at V and 4 bases at J, with 12 bases between. The CDR3 totals 14 residues. CDR1 is MDHEN, CDR2 SYDVKM, per germline. This clone was observed a handful of times. What it binds is not known. The replicate PCRs on unsorted PBMC were given around 0.3 ug DNA, which is some 32,000 T cell genomes. TCRdb's table, derived via immunoSEQ multiplex PCR, lists solely in-frame clones and lacks some. The repertoire includes about 470,000 clones, 75% to 85% of them detected once, and approximately 13% sits in the top ten. The healthy adult donors were HIV-negative and reported no recent acute infections or vaccinations.

The sequence was obtained from a woman between 40 and 50 years old in good health. Some clones in this sample may be carry-over from other donors' samples. This chain joins TRBV28 and TRBJ1-1, with D perhaps TRBD1 (5 bases). Material for sequencing was PBMCs. DNA of the CDR3: TGTGCCAGCAGTTTCGGTCGGCAGGGCACTGAAGCTTTCTTT. It translates to CASSFGRQGTEAFF.